The following is a TCR beta chain sequence with its context. Additional DNA sequences in this sample encode the identical CDR3. Treatment: some 20 received Ad26.COV2.S at low or high dose, single or two shots; roughly five received placebo; per-sample allocation not given. It was on day 63 after the first vaccine or placebo injection that samples were taken. Built on an Ad26 vector, the vaccine expressed Wuhan-strain SARS-CoV-2 spike. These data are taken from a study of Ad26.COV2.S vaccination and SARS-CoV-2 variants. J gave up 2 bases and V 6 bases, and 3 bases lay outside the gene matches. The CDR3 is 14 residues long. Germline CDR1 MNHEY, CDR2 SVGAGI. Measured with immunoSEQ multiplex PCR; TCRdb has only the in-frame clones, and not every one. This table holds about 350,000 clones, 85% to 90% found once.

This TCR came from a person between 18 and 65 years old who received the Ad26.COV2.S COVID-19 vaccine or a placebo. V and J are TRBV6-5 and TRBJ1-5; 8 positions match TRBD1. The sequencing used peripheral blood, collected in a trial of Ad26.COV2.S vaccine versus placebo. As DNA, the CDR3 is TGTGCCAGCAGCCTGACAGGGGGCAATCAGCCCCAGCATTTT. Protein product: CASSLTGGNQPQHF.